This T cell receptor beta chain was sequenced during a study of beta chain features in type 1 diabetes. The CDR3 is 15 amino acids. CDR1 and CDR2 (germline): GTSNPN, SVGIG (reference sequence). Deletions cut 0 bases from V and 2 bases from J, with 13 bases between. Sorting of CD4+ naive, central memory, regulatory and stem cell-like memory cells was performed via CD45RO/CCR7/CD25/CD127/CD95/CD27. The study, taken as a whole, reports: Cells expressing TCR highly could be over-represented by cDNA sequencing. Naive, central memory and Treg TCRB repertoires appeared more alike in patients than in healthy donors.

In regard to this clone: The antigen is not known.

Sequencing targeted expressed TCRB transcripts, as all isolated RNA had been reverse transcribed. Here immunoSEQ multiplex PCR was the method, and the copy in TCRdb shows in-frame clones only, minus some. Of 350,000 to 450,000 clones in the sample, about 16% were seen once. The V and J genes are TRBV30 and TRBJ2-5, with D unclear. This sequence was found in a woman under 30 in good health. Sequencing was carried out using naive CD4+ T cells from blood. CDR3 region: CAWSVDRTEQETQYF. The CDR3 DNA sequence: TGTGCCTGGAGTGTAGATAGAACAGAACAAGAGACCCAGTACTTC.